This T cell receptor (beta chain) was identified in a study of T cell responses to AZD1222 COVID-19 vaccine. At the level of the study: Pooling was applied to second doses at about 4 or about 12 weeks.

General observations from the study: Donors, mostly white British, included more females; clonal diversity was possibly underestimated. There were repertoire samples only from the period after the peak T cell response. Vaccination with two AZD1222 doses was followed by a rise in Spike-specific TCR breadth and depth.

Trimming cost V 1 base and J 2 bases, with 4 bases left between them. Germline CDR1 and CDR2: SSHAT and FNYEAQ (reference sequence). The CDR3 sequence is 13 residues long. The protocol was immunoSEQ multiplex PCR, while the TCRdb copy is restricted to in-frame clones and leaves out a portion. The sample records about 130,000 clones, more than 85% being singletons. Of note for this clone: As yet, its antigen is unknown.

The sample in question was peripheral blood, obtained on day 0 of AZD1222 vaccination. This chain joins TRBV7-7 and TRBJ2-3; no clear D. This receptor was identified in an adult in good health. For the CDR3, the DNA is TGTGCCAGCAGCTTAGGAGACACAGATACGCAGTATTTT. Translating it yields CASSLGDTDTQYF.